The 9 T cell receptor beta chains listed next were all sequenced from one sample in a study of vaccination and CD4 T cells after COVID-19. For these TCRs, the target antigens are not known. As to treatment: roughly 11-day PBMC culture with coronavirus spike peptide pools or control peptides (ViraFEST assay). The study sequenced cultured CD4+ T cell DNA using the Oncomine TCR Beta short-read assay. MiXCR, applied by TCRdb to the PCR reads, yields one record per CDR3 protein. Among roughly 10,000 distinct CDR3 sequences listed, approximately 59% were seen once. The specimen was CD4+ T cells from blood, cultured in vitro. These receptors were collected from a human donor who had recovered from COVID-19.

Points on this clonotype: The conserved phenylalanine or tryptophan is not found at the CDR3 terminus, so this likely reflects a read error. This chain connects TRBV11-3 to TRBJ2-7, with D possibly TRBD1 on 6 matching bases. The V gene's germline CDR1 is SGHNT and CDR2 YENEEA. V was shortened by 5 bases and J by 3 bases, with 8 bases between the two germline ends. The CDR3 spans 12 residues. CDR3 amino acids: CASSRDNYEQYY. The CDR3 bases are TGTGCCAGCAGCCGGGACAACTACGAGCAGTACTAC.

This clonotype came up a few times. V and J are TRBV15 and TRBJ1-2; TRBD1 matches 12 bases. The CDR3 runs to 14 residues. The germline CDR1 and CDR2 sequences are LNHNV and YYDKDF (reference sequence). The V and J ends lost 4 bases and 7 bases, in that order; junction bases with no gene match: 4. The DNA for the CDR3 is TGTGCCACCAGCAAGGGGACAGGGGGCCTTGGCTACACCTTC. Translated: CATSKGTGGLGYTF.

The rearrangement uses TRBV20-1 and TRBJ2-5; D tentatively reads TRBD1 or TRBD2 (5 bases each). Germline CDR1 DFQATT, CDR2 SNEGSKA (reference sequence). V dropped 4 bases and J dropped 4 bases, with 13 bases sitting between them. The CDR3 sequence is 13 residues long. CDR3 sequence reads: CSAITDGTETQYF. The CDR3, as DNA: TGCAGTGCTATAACTGATGGGACAGAGACCCAGTACTTC.

J is TRBJ1-1 and V is TRBV6-5; D uncertain. V lost 2 bases and J lost 0, with 22 bases in between. Germline V gives CDR1 MNHEY, CDR2 SVGAGI. The CDR3 covers 19 residues. The CDR3 bases are TGTGCCAGCAGTTACGGTACGTGGAAGGGATCGGTCATGAACACTGAAGCTTTCTTT. Residues: CASSYGTWKGSVMNTEAFF.

There are a few counts of this clonotype. The gene calls are TRBV24-1 and TRBJ2-3; the D is unclear. The CDR3 extends over 14 amino acids. Deletions cut 5 bases from V and 1 base from J, with 9 bases between. Germline loops: CDR1 KGHDR, CDR2 SFDVKD. CDR3: CATSGGGGTDTQYF. The CDR3 DNA is TGTGCCACCAGTGGAGGTGGAGGCACAGATACGCAGTATTTT.

This clonotype is categorized as large. The rearrangement joins TRBV7-9 to TRBJ1-1; D is unclear. The germline CDR1 and CDR2 sequences are SEHNR and FQNEAQ (reference sequence). This CDR3 is 14 amino acids long. V was trimmed by 5 bases and J by 2 bases, leaving 12 bases between them. This CDR3 is CASSLSRANTEAFF. The CDR3 coding sequence is TGTGCCAGCAGCCTCTCGAGGGCTAACACTGAAGCTTTCTTT.

This clonotype was seen more than once but under ten times. The chain has TRBV11-2 and TRBJ2-5; D is uncertain. V dropped 1 base and J dropped 1 base, with 7 bases sitting between them. CDR1 and CDR2 from the germline V gene are SGHAT and FQNNGV. The CDR3 runs to 14 residues. The CDR3 protein is CASSLAPFQETQYF. In nucleotides, the CDR3 is TGTGCCAGCAGCTTAGCCCCGTTCCAAGAGACCCAGTACTTC.

CDR3 sequence reads: CASRPHDGTDDYGYTF. In DNA, the CDR3 is TGTGCCAGTCGTCCTCATGACGGGACAGACGACTATGGCTACACCTTC. V usage is TRBV19 and J usage is TRBJ1-2, with TRBD1 matching over 7 bases. Germline CDR1 and CDR2: LNHDA and SQIVND (reference sequence). The junction had 15 bases not matched to a gene; V was cut back by 8 bases and J by 3 bases. This CDR3 has 16 amino acids.

The chain employs TRBV19 and TRBJ2-7; 8 bases align to TRBD1. The V gene's germline CDR1 is LNHDA and CDR2 SQIVND (reference sequence). The CDR3 contains 15 residues. The V gene end was trimmed by 6 bases and the J gene end by 1 base; junction bases not matched to a gene: 8. The CDR3 coding sequence is TGTGCCAGTAGCTCAAGGACAGGGCGATCCTACGAGCAGTACTTC. Protein sequence: CASSSRTGRSYEQYF.